The TCR beta chain under discussion was sequenced for a study of CD8 T cells in Susac syndrome. Study-wide points: The study recognized that its TCR sequencing and HLA analysis covered a relatively small number of individuals.

The V gene end was trimmed by 0 bases and the J gene end by 2 bases; junction bases not matched to a gene: 5. CDR3 length: 17 residues. Germline V CDR1 and CDR2: SGHRS, YFSETQ. Sequencing of TCR beta was performed on blood CD8+ and CD4+ T cells. This clonotype appeared once. What it binds is not known. Reverse transcription of roughly 0.45 to 1 ug RNA was carried out with random hexamers. immunoSEQ multiplex PCR amplified TCR beta CDR3 across 54 Vbeta, 13 Jbeta. TCRdb re-called the immunoSEQ multiplex PCR reads through MiXCR, storing one row per CDR3 protein. The table includes hundreds of thousands of distinct CDR3 sequences, approximately 90% detected once.

The source of this sequence is a human donor with multiple sclerosis. The rearrangement uses TRBV5-1 and TRBJ2-2; TRBD2 matches at 9 bases. Sequencing was carried out using CD8+ T cells from PBMCs. This chain's CDR3 is CASSLEGLAANTGELFF. CDR3 DNA: TGCGCCAGCAGCTTGGAGGGACTAGCTGCTAACACCGGGGAGCTGTTTTTT. The entire variable domain, with the rest obtained from reference TRBV5-1 and TRBJ2-2, is as follows: KAGVTQTPRYLIKTRGQQVTLSCSPISGHRSVSWYQQTPGQGLQFLFEYFSETQRNKGNFPGRFSGRQFSNSRSEMNVSTLELGDSALYLCASSLEGLAANTGELFFGEGSRLTVL.